This record looks at one TCR beta chain sequence and its context. Its antigen is not identified. This could be a read error, since a much larger clone is one nucleotide away. The germline gives CDR1 DFQATT, CDR2 SNEGSKA (reference sequence). V lost 8 bases and J lost 5, with 28 bases in between. The CDR3 runs to 17 residues. Breast cancer patients provided tissue from their axillary draining lymph nodes. TCRdb recomputed calls from the multiplex PCR reads with MiXCR, one row per CDR3 protein. The table has 200,000 to 300,000 distinct CDR3 sequences, 30% seen once; the top ten hold about 1%. The data are from a study of breast tumors, draining lymph nodes, adjacent tissues. Study results and limitations: Data fit most tumor T cells coming from lymph node, expanding in tumor.

The sequenced material came from axillary lymph node tissue. The chain combines TRBV20-1 with TRBJ2-1; D might be TRBD1 or TRBD2, each matching 5 bases. The receptor was isolated from a female donor with breast cancer. Some clones in this sample may be carry-over from other donors' samples. CDR3 nucleotides: TGCAGTTCTTTTGGGGCAGGGATAGGCGGGCCGAACAATGAGCAGTTCTTC. Its translation: CSSFGAGIGGPNNEQFF.